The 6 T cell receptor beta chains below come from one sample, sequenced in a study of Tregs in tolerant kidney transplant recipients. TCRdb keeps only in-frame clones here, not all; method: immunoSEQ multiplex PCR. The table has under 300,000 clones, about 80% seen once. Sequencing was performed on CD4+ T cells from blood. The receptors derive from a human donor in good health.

The CDR3 spells CASRQQVNYGYTF. CDR3 nucleotide sequence: TGTGCCAGCAGGCAACAGGTTAACTATGGCTACACCTTC. The rearrangement uses TRBV6-5 and TRBJ1-2; weak D call: TRBD1 (5 bases). Germline V gene sequence: CDR1 MNHEY, CDR2 SVGAGI. This CDR3 is 13 amino acids long. Trimming took off 6 bases at V and 1 base at J, with 9 bases between the two ends.

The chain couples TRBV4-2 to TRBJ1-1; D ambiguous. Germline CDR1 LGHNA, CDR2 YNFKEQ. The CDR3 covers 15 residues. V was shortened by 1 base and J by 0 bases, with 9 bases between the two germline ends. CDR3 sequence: CASSQVERMNTEAFF. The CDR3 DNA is TGTGCCAGCAGCCAAGTTGAGAGGATGAACACTGAAGCTTTCTTT.

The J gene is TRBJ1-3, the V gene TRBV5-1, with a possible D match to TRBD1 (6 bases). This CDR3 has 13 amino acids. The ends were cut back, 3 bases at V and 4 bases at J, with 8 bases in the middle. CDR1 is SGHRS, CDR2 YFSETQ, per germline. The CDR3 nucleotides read TGCGCCAGCAGCTCAGACAGGGGAAACACCATATATTTT. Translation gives CASSSDRGNTIYF.

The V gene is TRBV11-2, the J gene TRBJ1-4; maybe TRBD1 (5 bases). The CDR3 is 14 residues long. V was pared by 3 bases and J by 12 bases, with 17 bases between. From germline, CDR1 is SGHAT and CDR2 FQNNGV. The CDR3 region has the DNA TGTGCCAGCAGCTTCACTTTGGGACGTCGGGAACTGTTTTTT. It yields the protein CASSFTLGRRELFF. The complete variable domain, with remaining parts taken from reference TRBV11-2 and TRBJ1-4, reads EAGVAQSPRYKIIEKRQSVAFWCNPISGHATLYWYQQILGQGPKLLIQFQNNGVVDDSQLPKDRFSAERLKGVDSTLKIQPAKLEDSAVYLCASSFTLGRRELFFGSGTQLSVL.

The CDR3 loop reads CASSHRDGNTIYF. CDR3 in DNA: TGTGCCAGCAGCCACAGGGATGGAAACACCATATATTTT. V is TRBV4-2 and J is TRBJ1-3, with D tentatively TRBD1 (5 bases). The CDR3 spans 13 residues. V was cut by 3 bases and J by 3 bases, with 6 bases left in between. The germline gives CDR1 LGHNA, CDR2 YNFKEQ.

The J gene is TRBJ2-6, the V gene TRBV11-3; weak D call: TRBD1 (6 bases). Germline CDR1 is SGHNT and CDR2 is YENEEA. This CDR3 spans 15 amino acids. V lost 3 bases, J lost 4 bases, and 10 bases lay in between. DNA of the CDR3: TGTGCCAGCAGCTTTGGGGGCGGAGGGGCCAACGTCCTGACTTTC. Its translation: CASSFGGGGANVLTF.